This T cell receptor (beta chain) was profiled in a study of blood T cell repertoires in COVID-19. Study in general: The study drew acute and convalescent COVID-19 samples from the United States, Italy and Spain. T cells, B-cell-depleted T cells, or PBMCs provided the cDNA or gDNA that served as material.

There are 14 residues in the CDR3. V shed 11 bases and J shed 5 bases, with 21 bases lying between them. Germline V CDR1 and CDR2: LNHDA, SQIVND (reference sequence). Assay: immunoSEQ multiplex PCR; the TCRdb copy retains only in-frame clones and omits some. The sample has 220,000 or so clones; 82% are singletons. The V gene is TRBV19, the J gene TRBJ1-2; D not certain. The sequencing sample was made of PBMCs or T cells enriched from blood (not recorded which). The clonotype originates from a woman between 55 and 75 years old who had recovered from COVID-19. As DNA, the CDR3 is TGTGCCGCCCCTCAGATAGAGGGAAGTTATGGCTACACCTTC. Its protein is CAAPQIEGSYGYTF.